This T cell receptor (beta chain) was identified in a study of T-cell memory formation after mild COVID-19. Points from the study as a whole: Contracting clones from day 15 to 85 had balanced CD4/CD8; later expanders favoured CD4+.

Trimming took off 0 bases at V and 1 base at J, with 10 bases between the two ends. The germline V gene has CDR1 SGDLS and CDR2 YYNGEE. The CDR3 consists of 15 residues. Concerning this clonotype itself: The antigen is not known.

One entry per CDR3 protein, called by TCRdb with MiXCR from the 5' RACE reads. This sample has roughly 610,000 distinct CDR3 sequences; around 15% occur once, and the top ten carry around 7.8%. The sequencing input was PBMCs or a T cell subset sorted from them (not recorded which). The gene calls are TRBV9 and TRBJ1-1; D remains ambiguous. This receptor was identified in an adult woman who had mild COVID-19 (a few samples of this study predate the infection). Cell type and time point are not known. The CDR3 loop reads CASSVGWESNTEAFF. CDR3 DNA: TGTGCCAGCAGCGTAGGATGGGAATCGAACACTGAAGCTTTCTTT. The variable domain in full, with the rest retrieved from reference TRBV9 and TRBJ1-1, is DSGVTQTPKHLITATGQRVTLRCSPRSGDLSVYWYQQSLDQGLQFLIQYYNGEERAKGNILERFSAQQFPDLHSELNLSSLELGDSALYFCASSVGWESNTEAFFGQGTRLTVV.